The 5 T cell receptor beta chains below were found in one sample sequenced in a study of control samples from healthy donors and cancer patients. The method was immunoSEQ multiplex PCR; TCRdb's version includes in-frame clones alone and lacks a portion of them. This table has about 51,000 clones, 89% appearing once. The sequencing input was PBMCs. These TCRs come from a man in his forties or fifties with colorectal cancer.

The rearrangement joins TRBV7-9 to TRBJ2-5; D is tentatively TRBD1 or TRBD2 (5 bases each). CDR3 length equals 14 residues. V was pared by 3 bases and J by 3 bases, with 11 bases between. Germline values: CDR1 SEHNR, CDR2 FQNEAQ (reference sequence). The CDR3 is CASSFWDGKETQYF. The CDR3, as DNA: TGTGCCAGCAGCTTCTGGGACGGTAAAGAGACCCAGTACTTC.

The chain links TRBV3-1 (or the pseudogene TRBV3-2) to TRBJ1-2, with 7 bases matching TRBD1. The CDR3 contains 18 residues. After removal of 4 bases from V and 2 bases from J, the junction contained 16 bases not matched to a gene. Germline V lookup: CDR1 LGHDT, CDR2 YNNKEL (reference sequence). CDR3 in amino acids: CASSPRNLYRGGNYGYTF. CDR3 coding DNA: TGTGCCAGCAGCCCCCGCAACCTCTACAGGGGCGGGAACTATGGCTACACCTTC.

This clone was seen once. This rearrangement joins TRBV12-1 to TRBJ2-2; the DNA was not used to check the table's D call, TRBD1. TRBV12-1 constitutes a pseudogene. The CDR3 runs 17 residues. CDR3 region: CASSLLADRGLTGELFF. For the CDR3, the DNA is TGTGCCAGCAGCCTGTTGGCCGACAGGGGGCTAACCGGGGAGCTGTTTTTT.

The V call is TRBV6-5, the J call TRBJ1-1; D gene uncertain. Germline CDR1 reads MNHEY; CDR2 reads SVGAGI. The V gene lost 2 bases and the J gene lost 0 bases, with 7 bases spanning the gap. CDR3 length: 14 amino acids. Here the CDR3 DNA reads TGTGCCAGCAGTTACACGGGAATGAACACTGAAGCTTTCTTT. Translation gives CASSYTGMNTEAFF.

The CDR3 coding sequence is TGTGCCAGCAGCCCTCGGACTAGCGGTGCCTACGAGCAGTACTTC. This gives the protein CASSPRTSGAYEQYF. The rearrangement joins TRBV7-2 to TRBJ2-7; TRBD2 matches 10 bases. J lost 2 bases, V lost 5 bases, and 6 bases had no gene match. Germline CDR1 reads SGHTA; CDR2 reads FQGNSA. The CDR3 spans 15 residues.